Only a few counts were recorded for the clone carrying this TCR beta chain. Its matching antigen is unknown. The source of the sample is a study of T cells after yellow fever vaccination. The overall study: In the case of low-cell-number fractions, SMART-Seq v4 Ultra Low Input was used for preparation.

Study-level points and caveats: Secondary responses were weaker yet peaked faster, day 5 versus 15. It was a small share of clonotypes that appeared in both CD4 and CD8 compartments.

Deletions cut 3 bases from V and 6 bases from J, with 11 bases between. CDR1 MNHEY and CDR2 SMNVEV come from the germline V gene (reference sequence). CDR3 length: 14 amino acids. Via MiXCR, TCRdb re-called the 5' RACE reads, giving one row per CDR3 protein. The data show 150,000 or so distinct CDR3 sequences, around 8.5% seen once. The receptor's source is a man between 18 and 35 years old who received the YFV17D yellow fever vaccine. Specimen: CD8+ T cells sorted from PBMCs, collected 45 days after the yellow fever booster vaccination. The rearrangement joins TRBV27 to TRBJ2-2; possibly TRBD1 for D (6 bases). In DNA, the CDR3 is TGTGCCAGCAGTTTTACCCAGGGGTCCGGGGAGCTGTTTTTT. This translates into CASSFTQGSGELFF.